This is a list of T cell receptor beta chains from one sample in a study of PD-L1 blockade in urothelial cancer. Clones were sequenced by immunoSEQ multiplex PCR, and TCRdb holds only the in-frame ones, with some missing. Of 50,000 to 55,000 clones listed, roughly 80% are singletons. The sample in question was PBMCs, obtained around atezolizumab (anti-PD-L1) treatment. All receptors come from a man aged 65-85 years with urothelial cancer. CDR3s include the opening cysteine and the closing phenylalanine or tryptophan. A D gene is named only where the DNA matches it firmly. Clone sizes are given selectively: once, few, many, or a class where the clone is expanded.

-	TRBV7-2	few	TRBJ2-1	TGTGCCAGCAGCTTTATATCGAATGAGCAGTTCTTC	CASSFISNEQFF
-	TRBV7-3	-	TRBJ2-6	TGTGCCAGCAGCCCCCTGGTCGAGGCTGGGGCCAACGTCCTGACTTTC	CASSPLVEAGANVLTF
-	TRBV5-1	few	TRBJ1-5	TGCGCCAGCAGCTTGGGACAGTATAGCAATCAGCCCCAGCATTTT	CASSLGQYSNQPQHF
TRBD1	TRBV4-3	few	TRBJ2-1	TGCGCCAGCAGCCAAGCCCAGGGGGCTAGGGAGCAGTTCTTC	CASSQAQGAREQFF
TRBD1	TRBV19	-	TRBJ2-1	TGTGCCAGTAGTATTCCCCAAACAGGGGTGGGGGAGCAGTTCTTC	CASSIPQTGVGEQFF
TRBD1	TRBV19	-	TRBJ2-3	TGTGCCAGTAGTATTGACAGGGGCGCAGATACGCAGTATTTT	CASSIDRGADTQYF
TRBD2	TRBV18	-	TRBJ2-2	TGTGCCAGCTCTGGGACTAGCGGGAGCATCGGGGAGCTGTTTTTT	CASSGTSGSIGELFF
-	TRBV12-5	-	TRBJ2-1	TGTGCTAGTGGCCCCGGGGGCTACAATGAGCAGTTCTTC	CASGPGGYNEQFF
-	TRBV9	few	TRBJ1-1	TGTGCCAGCAGCCAGCCTTCCAGGGGTGTGACCTTT	CASSQPSRGVTF
-	TRBV6-5	-	TRBJ2-2	TGTGCCAGCAGCTCCGACAGGAAAGTCGGGGAGCTGTTTTTT	CASSSDRKVGELFF
TRBD1	TRBV5-6	once	TRBJ2-5	TGTGCCAGCAGCTTGACGAGGACAGGGAGGAAGACCCAGTACTTC	CASSLTRTGRKTQYF
TRBD2	TRBV27	few	TRBJ2-3	TGTGCCAGCAGTTTAAATAGCGGGGGCACAGATACGCAGTATTTT	CASSLNSGGTDTQYF
TRBD1	TRBV27	once	TRBJ2-5	TGTGCCAGCAGTTATCTGGACAGGGGGAACTGGGAAGAGACCCAGTACTTC	CASSYLDRGNWEETQYF
TRBD1	TRBV4-1	-	TRBJ1-5	TGCGCCAGCAGCCCCACAGGGGACAATCAGCCCCAGCATTTT	CASSPTGDNQPQHF
TRBD1	TRBV5-1	-	TRBJ2-6	TGCGCCAGCAGCTTGGGACAGGGAGATGGGGCCAACGTCCTGACTTTC	CASSLGQGDGANVLTF
-	TRBV5-1	few	TRBJ1-3	TGCGCCAGCAGCTTGCAGGGACACTCTGGAAACACCATATATTTT	CASSLQGHSGNTIYF
TRBD2	TRBV7-2	-	TRBJ2-7	TGTGCCAGCAGCTTAACGAGTAGCGGGCCTTCCTACGAGCAGTACTTC	CASSLTSSGPSYEQYF
-	TRBV7-8	few	TRBJ1-1	TGTGCCAGCAGCCATATAGGGGGAGCCGCTAACACTGAAGCTTTCTTT	CASSHIGGAANTEAFF
-	TRBV6-5	-	TRBJ1-1	TGTGCCAGCAGCCGCGGTGGATCTTTGAACACTGAAGCTTTCTTT	CASSRGGSLNTEAFF
-	TRBV7-9	-	TRBJ2-5	TGTGCCAGCAGCTTTGGCTCCGGGAAAGAGACCCAGTACTTC	CASSFGSGKETQYF
TRBD1	TRBV4-2	-	TRBJ2-2	TGTGCCAGCAGCCAGGATGGACAGGGGGCTGCCGGGGAGCTGTTTTTT	CASSQDGQGAAGELFF
TRBD1	TRBV18	few	TRBJ1-5	TGTGCCAGCTCATACGGGACAGGGGGTAGTCAGCCCCAGCATTTT	CASSYGTGGSQPQHF
-	TRBV11-2	-	TRBJ2-7	TGTGCCAGCAGCACGAACAGGAAGCAGTACTTC	CASSTNRKQYF
TRBD1	TRBV5-4	-	TRBJ2-7	TGTGCCAGCAGCCTCCCCCCCGGGACAGGGGGCTCCTACGAGCAGTACTTC	CASSLPPGTGGSYEQYF
TRBD1	TRBV11-1	once	TRBJ1-2	TGTGCCAGCAGCTTGGCCGACAGGGGCGGCTACACCTTC	CASSLADRGGYTF
TRBD1	TRBV19	-	TRBJ2-2	TGTGCCAGTAGTATCCGTGGTATGGGACAGCCCGGAGAATTTAACACCGGGGAGCTGTTTTTT	CASSIRGMGQPGEFNTGELFF
TRBD1	TRBV19	-	TRBJ2-7	TGTGCCAGTAGTATAAAGGGACAGGGGACCTACGAGCAGTACTTC	CASSIKGQGTYEQYF
-	TRBV19	few	TRBJ1-1	TGTGCCAGTAGTATCCCCCGGGGGACTGAAGCTTTCTTT	CASSIPRGTEAFF
-	TRBV6-1	-	TRBJ2-3	TGTGCCAGCAGATCTGAGGATACGCAGTATTTT	CASRSEDTQYF
-	TRBV28	once	TRBJ2-1	TGTGCCAGCAGTTCCTCCCCCGCCCGGACTCCCGTCTACAATGAGCAGTTCTTC	CASSSSPARTPVYNEQFF
TRBD1	TRBV18	-	TRBJ1-5	TGTGCCAGCTCACCGACAGGGAGCAGAAATCAGCCCCAGCATTTT	CASSPTGSRNQPQHF
-	TRBV7-2	-	TRBJ2-5	TGTGCCAGCAGCTTATCCCTAACCGAGACCCAGTACTTC	CASSLSLTETQYF
-	TRBV5-1	-	TRBJ1-1	TGCGCCAGCGCCGCGGTTAACACTGAAGCTTTCTTT	CASAAVNTEAFF
-	TRBV6-5	-	TRBJ1-1	TGTGCCAGCAGTTACGACAGATCGGCCACTGAAGCTTTCTTT	CASSYDRSATEAFF
-	TRBV7-3	-	TRBJ2-1	TGTGCCAGCAGCCCCAGCGGCGGCTCCTACAATGAGCAGTTCTTC	CASSPSGGSYNEQFF
TRBD2	TRBV7-8	-	TRBJ2-7	TGTGCCAGCAGCTCCTTAGCGGGAGGGCCCCTCTCCTACGAGCAGTACTTC	CASSSLAGGPLSYEQYF
-	TRBV6-5	once	TRBJ2-3	TGTGCCAGCAAATTCCTTAACACAGATACGCAGTATTTT	CASKFLNTDTQYF
-	TRBV4-1	-	TRBJ2-7	TGCGCCAGCAGCCGCTCCGGGACTGGAACATACGAGCAGTACTTC	CASSRSGTGTYEQYF
-	TRBV11-3	once	TRBJ2-1	TGTGCCAGCAGCCCTCGGGACACCCGCTACAATGAGCAGTTCTTC	CASSPRDTRYNEQFF
-	TRBV7-6	-	TRBJ1-5	TGTGCCAGCAGCTTAGCCGGGACACCGAATCAGCCCCAGCATTTT	CASSLAGTPNQPQHF
-	TRBV7-2	-	TRBJ1-2	TGTGCCAGCAGCTTAGATTTGCGGACTCCATCTGGCTACACCTTC	CASSLDLRTPSGYTF
-	TRBV30	-	TRBJ2-1	TGTGCCTGGAGTCGGGGGATCGGGCACAATGAGCAGTTCTTC	CAWSRGIGHNEQFF
-	TRBV5-4	-	TRBJ1-6	TGTGCCAGCAGCCTGGCGGGCTCCTATAATTCACCCCTCCACTTT	CASSLAGSYNSPLHF
TRBD1	TRBV19	-	TRBJ1-4	TGTGCCAGTCGGGGTGCCTCCGGGATCAGGGGGCCTACTGAAAAACTGTTTTTT	CASRGASGIRGPTEKLFF
-	TRBV6-1	medium-sized	TRBJ1-2	TGTGCCAGCACAATGTTGGCGGGGGCTGACTATGGCTACACCTTC	CASTMLAGADYGYTF
TRBD1	TRBV11-3	-	TRBJ2-7	TGTGCCAGCAGCCCCGAGGACAGGCTTTCCTACGAGCAGTACTTC	CASSPEDRLSYEQYF
TRBD2	TRBV5-1	once	TRBJ2-2	TGCGCCAGCAGCCCCGAAAACGGGAGGGACACCGGGGAGCTGTTTTTT	CASSPENGRDTGELFF
TRBD1	TRBV19	-	TRBJ2-6	TGTGCCAGTAGTCTTGGACAGGGCCCCTCTGGGGCCAACGTCCTGACTTTC	CASSLGQGPSGANVLTF
TRBD2	TRBV10-3	-	TRBJ2-7	TGTGCCATCAGTGGGCTAGGACTAGCGTCTCCCTACGAGCAGTACTTC	CAISGLGLASPYEQYF
-	TRBV9	-	TRBJ2-5	TGTGCCAGCAGCGTACACCCAGTAAGCGGCGGGGAGACCCAGTACTTC	CASSVHPVSGGETQYF
TRBD2	TRBV18	-	TRBJ2-7	TGTGCCAGCTCACCACGCCGCGGAGCGGGAGGGATCCAGGAGCAGTACTTC	CASSPRRGAGGIQEQYF
-	TRBV5-1	-	TRBJ1-2	TGCGCCAGCAGCTTGGTTGGTGTAGAGGACTACACCTTC	CASSLVGVEDYTF
-	TRBV2	few	TRBJ1-5	TGTGCCAGCAGTCAAAACTTGGGCAATCAGCCCCAGCATTTT	CASSQNLGNQPQHF
-	TRBV27	-	TRBJ1-6	TGTGCCAGCACCCGGGGGGGCAAAGGTTCACCCCTCCACTTT	CASTRGGKGSPLHF
TRBD2	TRBV27	once	TRBJ2-7	TGTGCCAGCAGTTTATCGAGCGGGGTCGCCCAGTACTTC	CASSLSSGVAQYF
-	TRBV6-6	-	TRBJ2-3	TGTGCCAGCAGTTGGAGAAGAACAGATACGCAGTATTTT	CASSWRRTDTQYF
-	TRBV7-2	-	TRBJ1-2	TGTGCCAGCAGCTTAATGGGGGCTGTGGACTATGGCTACACCTTC	CASSLMGAVDYGYTF
TRBD2	TRBV7-9	-	TRBJ2-7	TGTGCCAGCAGCTTAGTGACTAGCGGGCCAGTATTC	CASSLVTSGPVF
-	TRBV5-6	many	TRBJ2-7	TGTGCCAGCAGCTGGAGGGGACAGTCCTACGAGCAGTACTTC	CASSWRGQSYEQYF